This entry lists 17 T cell receptor beta chains sequenced from one sample in a study of T cell changes during pregnancy in multiple sclerosis. The repertoire was sequenced with immunoSEQ multiplex PCR; TCRdb's copy has only in-frame clones and lacks some. The data contain about 73,000 clones, approximately 92% of them singletons. Sequenced here: peripheral blood, sampled in the third trimester of pregnancy. These receptors all stem from a female donor in good health, enrolled as a control in a pregnancy study.

This clone was detected only a few times. The chain joins TRBV4-3 to TRBJ1-4; 12 bases are shared with TRBD1. Germline trimming cut 0 bases from V and 8 bases from J; bases unmatched to any gene: 4. Germline V lookup: CDR1 LGHNA, CDR2 YSLEER. This CDR3 is built from 16 residues. DNA of the CDR3: TGCGCCAGCAGCCAAGAAAGCGGGACAGGGGGCGAAAAACTGTTTTTT. Translating it yields CASSQESGTGGEKLFF.

The gene calls are TRBV9 and TRBJ1-3, with a possible D match to TRBD1 (6 bases). Per the germline V gene, CDR1 is SGDLS and CDR2 is YYNGEE. Trimming stripped 3 bases from V and 0 bases from J, with 13 bases between. The CDR3 is 16 residues long. Here the CDR3 reads CASSGLQGYSGNTIYF. In DNA, the CDR3 is TGTGCCAGCAGCGGTCTACAGGGATACTCTGGAAACACCATATATTTT.

This chain links TRBV4-2 with TRBJ1-1; D is ambiguous. Trimming removed 0 bases from V and 5 bases from J, with 13 bases in between. CDR3 size: 15 residues. The germline gives CDR1 LGHNA, CDR2 YNFKEQ. CDR3 sequence (DNA): TGTGCCAGCAGCCAAGATCCATCCGGGAGGACTGAAGCTTTCTTT. Amino acids: CASSQDPSGRTEAFF.

This clone was picked up a small number of times. This chain connects TRBV14 to TRBJ1-2; possible D gene TRBD1, 5 bases. Germline V gives CDR1 SGHDN, CDR2 FVKESK. The CDR3 has 15 residues. Trimming stripped 0 bases from V and 6 bases from J, with 14 bases between. CDR3 sequence (DNA): TGTGCCAGCAGCCAAGATTATATCGCAGGGCATGGCTACACCTTC. Its translation: CASSQDYIAGHGYTF.

V gene TRBV28 combines with J gene TRBJ2-7; D is perhaps TRBD2 (7 bases). CDR3 length: 14 residues. V dropped 8 bases and J dropped 6 bases, with 20 bases sitting between them. CDR1 and CDR2 from the germline V gene are MDHEN and SYDVKM. In DNA form, the CDR3 reads TGTGCCAGCGCTCGAACAGGGAAGCGGGGCGAGCAGTACTTC. It encodes CASARTGKRGEQYF.

The rearrangement links TRBV30 to TRBJ1-4; 10 bases agree with TRBD1. Per germline, CDR1 GTSNPN and CDR2 SVGIG (reference sequence). This CDR3 comprises 15 residues. V gave up 0 bases and J gave up 7 bases; unmatched junction bases: 5. In DNA, the CDR3 is TGTGCCTGGAGTGTACCCGGGACAGGGGCTGAAAAACTGTTTTTT. Amino acid sequence: CAWSVPGTGAEKLFF.

The chain has TRBV29-1 and TRBJ1-5; no firm D call. The CDR3 spans 12 residues. Germline loops: CDR1 SQVTM, CDR2 ANQGSEA. Between the trimmed V and J ends, which lost 4 bases and 4 bases, there was a span of 8 bases. CDR3 amino acids: CSVASSNQPQHF. CDR3 sequence (DNA): TGCAGCGTTGCTTCGAGTAATCAGCCCCAGCATTTT.

This rearrangement joins TRBV2 to TRBJ1-1; 8 bases are shared with TRBD1. V shed 5 bases and J 1 base; nucleotides not matched to a gene: 3. The CDR3 length is 14 residues. CDR1 SNHLY and CDR2 FYNNEI come from the germline V gene. CDR3: CASSSGQGNTEAFF. In DNA form, the CDR3 reads TGTGCCAGCAGTTCTGGACAGGGGAACACTGAAGCTTTCTTT.

V usage is TRBV7-9 and J usage is TRBJ2-3, with 9 bases aligning to TRBD2. CDR1 and CDR2 from the germline V gene are SEHNR and FQNEAQ (reference sequence). The CDR3 is 16 amino acids. The V segment lost 5 bases and the J segment 8 bases; nucleotides outside the gene matches: 14. The CDR3 loop reads CASSPAGRGGLVTQYF. The CDR3 bases are TGTGCCAGCAGCCCCGCGGGGCGGGGGGGCCTGGTTACGCAGTATTTT.

V usage is TRBV6-5 and J usage is TRBJ2-5; D is possibly TRBD2 (7 bases). The CDR3 loop spans 14 amino acids. V lost 8 bases and J lost 7, with 20 bases in between. Germline lookup yields CDR1 MNHEY and CDR2 SVGAGI. Here the CDR3 reads CASGRGGYLGTQYF. The DNA of the CDR3 is TGTGCCAGCGGGAGGGGGGGCTATTTGGGGACCCAGTACTTC.

The V call is TRBV27, the J call TRBJ1-5, with 9 bases aligning to TRBD1. This CDR3 is built from 13 residues. The germline CDR1 and CDR2 sequences are MNHEY and SMNVEV (reference sequence). The ends lost 10 bases at V and 7 bases at J; junction bases unmatched: 8. Here the CDR3 DNA reads TGTGCCACCCTACAGGGGGCTAGCCAGCCCCAGCATTTT. This encodes CATLQGASQPQHF.

The chain employs TRBV28 and TRBJ1-4; a weak D match, TRBD1 (5 bases). V lost 3 bases to trimming and J lost 7 bases, with 12 bases between them. CDR3 size: 14 residues. Looked up from germline, CDR1 is MDHEN and CDR2 is SYDVKM. The CDR3, as DNA: TGTGCCAGCAGTTTTGGGCAGGGCCGTGAAAAACTGTTTTTT. This sequence encodes CASSFGQGREKLFF.

This clone was detected once. This chain links TRBV30 with TRBJ2-7, with TRBD1 matching over 8 bases. V lost 0 bases and J lost 3; bases outside the gene matches: 7. Germline CDR1 is GTSNPN and CDR2 is SVGIG (reference sequence). This CDR3 spans 15 amino acids. The CDR3 reads CAWSVNRTGSYEQYF. The CDR3 DNA is TGTGCCTGGAGTGTTAACAGGACAGGGAGCTACGAGCAGTACTTC.

This chain links TRBV4-1 with TRBJ2-7; 7 nucleotides line up with TRBD1. The CDR3 runs 17 residues. V trimming: 4 bases; J trimming: 4 bases; junction bases outside the gene matches: 16. Germline values: CDR1 MGHRA, CDR2 YSYEKL. The CDR3 here is CASSPSPLRGRGYEQYF. The CDR3 region has the DNA TGCGCCAGCAGCCCCTCCCCGCTAAGGGGGCGCGGGTACGAGCAGTACTTC.

V usage is TRBV9 and J usage is TRBJ1-1; 9 positions agree with TRBD1. Germline V gene sequence: CDR1 SGDLS, CDR2 YYNGEE. V lost 0 bases to trimming and J lost 5 bases; unmatched junction nucleotides: 2. The CDR3 runs 14 residues. The CDR3 loop is CASSVVGQGTEAFF. In DNA, the CDR3 is TGTGCCAGCAGCGTAGTGGGACAGGGAACTGAAGCTTTCTTT.

The chain links TRBV30 to TRBJ2-5; no clear D. Germline CDR1 is GTSNPN and CDR2 is SVGIG (reference sequence). CDR3 length equals 10 residues. The germline V and J ends were trimmed by 5 bases and 4 bases, with 5 bases remaining between them. In nucleotides, the CDR3 is TGTGCCTGGGGGCTAGAGACCCAGTACTTC. Translating gives CAWGLETQYF.

The genes are TRBV9 and TRBJ2-1, with D possibly being TRBD2 (5 bases). Germline V gene sequence: CDR1 SGDLS, CDR2 YYNGEE. Trimming left V 4 bases short and J 0 bases short, with 14 bases between. The CDR3 has 16 amino acids. CDR3 sequence: CASSPPSGASYNEQFF. CDR3 in DNA: TGTGCCAGCAGCCCCCCCAGCGGCGCCTCCTACAATGAGCAGTTCTTC.